This T cell receptor (beta chain) derives from a study of T cell responses to AZD1222 COVID-19 vaccine. Study-wide points: None of the repertoires were sampled until the peak T cell response had passed. Spike-spanning, vaccine-associated CD4 TCRs were dominant at 160-218 and 743-854.

The CDR3 length is 15 residues. From germline, CDR1 is SGHVS and CDR2 FQNEAQ. V was cut by 4 bases and J by 5 bases, with 17 bases left in between. For this clone: Antigen: not known.

This table comes from immunoSEQ multiplex PCR, and its TCRdb copy is limited to in-frame clones, with some not included. The sample carries about 130,000 clones, over 80% recorded once. Doses given second, at about 4 or about 12 weeks, were pooled. The sample in question was peripheral blood, obtained 28 days after the second AZD1222 dose. This chain uses TRBV7-8 with TRBJ2-5; the D gene is possibly TRBD2 (6 bases). The TCR originated in an adult who received the AZD1222 COVID-19 vaccine. DNA for the CDR3: TGTGCCAGCAGCTCACCCGGAGGGGCCGAGGAGACCCAGTACTTC. It is translated as CASSSPGGAEETQYF.